Listed below are T cell receptor beta chains from one sample, sequenced in a study of cytomegalovirus exposure and HLA in healthy donors. Sequenced by immunoSEQ multiplex PCR; TCRdb stores in-frame clones only, minus some. The data contain 170,000 or so clones, around 80% of them singletons. The sequenced sample consisted of PBMCs. The receptors were gathered from a woman between 45 and 65 years old in good health and CMV-seronegative. CDR3s include the opening cysteine and the closing phenylalanine or tryptophan. The D gene is left open where the match is weak. Size is stated for part of the rows, as once, few or many counts, or as a class when the clone is expanded.

J gene: TRBJ2-5
V gene: TRBV18
D gene: TRBD2
clone size: .
CDR3 protein: CASSPLAPTSGPQETQYF
CDR3 DNA: TGTGCCAGCTCACCACTAGCCCCGACTAGCGGACCACAAGAGACCCAGTACTTC

J gene: TRBJ2-3
V gene: TRBV29-1
D gene: TRBD2
clone size: .
CDR3 protein: CSVEPAGSTDTQYF
CDR3 DNA: TGCAGCGTTGAACCAGCGGGAAGCACAGATACGCAGTATTTT

J gene: TRBJ1-2
V gene: TRBV10-3
D gene: .
clone size: .
CDR3 protein: CAISGSQGLGYTF
CDR3 DNA: TGTGCCATCAGTGGCAGTCAGGGTCTGGGCTACACCTTC

J gene: TRBJ2-5
V gene: TRBV5-4
D gene: TRBD2
clone size: .
CDR3 protein: CASSLSGGAGETQYF
CDR3 DNA: TGTGCCAGCAGCTTGAGCGGGGGCGCGGGGGAGACCCAGTACTTC

J gene: TRBJ2-5
V gene: TRBV5-1
D gene: .
clone size: .
CDR3 protein: CASSPSGFSGETQYF
CDR3 DNA: TGCGCCAGCAGCCCTTCTGGATTTTCCGGGGAGACCCAGTACTTC

J gene: TRBJ2-7
V gene: TRBV5-6
D gene: .
clone size: .
CDR3 protein: CASQLAGSSYEQYF
CDR3 DNA: TGTGCCAGCCAGTTGGCCGGGAGCTCCTACGAGCAGTACTTC

J gene: TRBJ1-4
V gene: TRBV28
D gene: TRBD1
clone size: .
CDR3 protein: CASSSDRGRANEKLFF
CDR3 DNA: TGTGCCAGCAGTTCGGACAGGGGGCGGGCTAATGAAAAACTGTTTTTT

J gene: TRBJ2-7
V gene: TRBV5-1
D gene: .
clone size: .
CDR3 protein: CASSSHRGFGYEQYF
CDR3 DNA: TGCGCCAGCAGCTCCCACCGGGGGTTTGGCTACGAGCAGTACTTC

J gene: TRBJ1-2
V gene: TRBV9
D gene: .
clone size: .
CDR3 protein: CASSPEEGAYHGYTF
CDR3 DNA: TGTGCCAGCAGCCCAGAAGAGGGCGCGTACCATGGCTACACCTTC

J gene: TRBJ1-5
V gene: TRBV6-4
D gene: .
clone size: .
CDR3 protein: CASSETRSQPQHF
CDR3 DNA: TGTGCCAGCAGTGAGACTCGGTCCCAGCCCCAGCATTTT

J gene: TRBJ2-2
V gene: TRBV5-1
D gene: TRBD1
clone size: once
CDR3 protein: CASSWGQTNTGELFF
CDR3 DNA: TGCGCCAGCAGCTGGGGACAGACGAACACCGGGGAGCTGTTTTTT

J gene: TRBJ2-2
V gene: TRBV5-1
D gene: .
clone size: .
CDR3 protein: CASSSQGPTGELFF
CDR3 DNA: TGCGCCAGCAGCTCCCAGGGCCCTACCGGGGAGCTGTTTTTT

J gene: TRBJ2-3
V gene: TRBV10-3
D gene: TRBD2
clone size: .
CDR3 protein: CAISGTSGGDTQYF
CDR3 DNA: TGTGCCATCAGTGGGACTAGCGGGGGGGATACGCAGTATTTT

J gene: TRBJ2-7
V gene: TRBV7-9
D gene: .
clone size: .
CDR3 protein: CSSSLASGTETSYEQYF
CDR3 DNA: TGTTCCAGCAGCTTAGCCTCAGGCACCGAGACCTCCTACGAGCAGTACTTC

J gene: TRBJ2-5
V gene: TRBV5-1
D gene: .
clone size: .
CDR3 protein: CASSFSGEETQYF
CDR3 DNA: TGCGCCAGCAGCTTCAGCGGCGAGGAGACCCAGTACTTC

J gene: TRBJ2-3
V gene: TRBV6-6
D gene: .
clone size: once
CDR3 protein: CASSPTIGDTQYF
CDR3 DNA: TGTGCCAGCAGCCCTACGATTGGAGATACGCAGTATTTT

J gene: TRBJ2-2
V gene: TRBV6-5
D gene: TRBD2
clone size: .
CDR3 protein: CASIARLAGGGELFF
CDR3 DNA: TGTGCCAGCATTGCGAGGCTAGCGGGAGGCGGGGAGCTGTTTTTT

J gene: TRBJ1-1
V gene: TRBV4-3
D gene: TRBD1
clone size: .
CDR3 protein: CASSPGQGRMNTEAFF
CDR3 DNA: TGCGCCAGCAGCCCCGGACAGGGACGTATGAACACTGAAGCTTTCTTT

J gene: TRBJ1-4
V gene: TRBV25-1
D gene: TRBD1
clone size: .
CDR3 protein: CASRKTGANEKLFF
CDR3 DNA: TGTGCCAGCAGGAAAACAGGGGCTAATGAAAAACTGTTTTTT

J gene: TRBJ1-3
V gene: TRBV7-2
D gene: .
clone size: .
CDR3 protein: CASSDLRGNTIYF
CDR3 DNA: TGTGCCAGCAGCGACCTGAGGGGAAACACCATATATTTT

J gene: TRBJ1-2
V gene: TRBV7-9
D gene: TRBD1
clone size: .
CDR3 protein: CASTKQGGNYGYTF
CDR3 DNA: TGTGCCAGCACCAAACAGGGGGGTAACTATGGCTACACCTTC

J gene: TRBJ2-5
V gene: TRBV5-1
D gene: .
clone size: .
CDR3 protein: CASSLTLRREETQYF
CDR3 DNA: TGCGCCAGCAGCTTGACACTTAGGAGGGAAGAGACCCAGTACTTC

J gene: TRBJ2-4
V gene: TRBV5-4
D gene: .
clone size: .
CDR3 protein: CASSLAAGAKNIQYF
CDR3 DNA: TGTGCCAGCAGCTTGGCGGCGGGAGCCAAAAACATTCAGTACTTC

J gene: TRBJ1-1
V gene: TRBV19
D gene: .
clone size: .
CDR3 protein: CASTKNTEAFF
CDR3 DNA: TGTGCCAGTACCAAGAACACTGAAGCTTTCTTT

J gene: TRBJ2-3
V gene: TRBV11-3
D gene: .
clone size: .
CDR3 protein: CASSARGLSTDTQYF
CDR3 DNA: TGTGCCAGCAGCGCTCGGGGGTTGAGCACAGATACGCAGTATTTT

J gene: TRBJ1-5
V gene: TRBV29-1
D gene: .
clone size: once
CDR3 protein: CSVKDSGNQPQHF
CDR3 DNA: TGCAGCGTTAAGGACAGCGGCAATCAGCCCCAGCATTTT

J gene: TRBJ2-7
V gene: TRBV7-2
D gene: TRBD1
clone size: .
CDR3 protein: CASTFGTAAYEQYF
CDR3 DNA: TGTGCCAGCACCTTCGGGACAGCAGCCTACGAGCAGTACTTC

J gene: TRBJ1-1
V gene: TRBV5-6
D gene: .
clone size: few
CDR3 protein: CASSLAGGEDTEAFF
CDR3 DNA: TGTGCCAGCAGCTTGGCCGGAGGGGAGGACACTGAAGCTTTCTTT

J gene: TRBJ2-2
V gene: TRBV28
D gene: .
clone size: once
CDR3 protein: CASSLGGGRTGELFF
CDR3 DNA: TGTGCCAGCAGTTTAGGGGGGGGCCGGACCGGGGAGCTGTTTTTT

J gene: TRBJ1-4
V gene: TRBV5-1
D gene: .
clone size: .
CDR3 protein: CASSLEGTNEKLFF
CDR3 DNA: TGCGCCAGCAGCTTGGAGGGGACTAATGAAAAACTGTTTTTT

J gene: TRBJ2-5
V gene: TRBV10-2
D gene: .
clone size: .
CDR3 protein: CASSGTALDF
CDR3 DNA: TGCGCCAGCAGTGGGACAGCACTAGACTTC